This T cell receptor beta chain was found in a study of blood T cell repertoires in COVID-19. In the study overall: Sources were T cells, B-cell-depleted T cells, or PBMCs; the material itself was cDNA or gDNA.

Germline-derived CDR1 and CDR2 are KGHSH and LQKENI. The CDR3 sequence is 13 residues long. Between the trimmed V and J ends, which lost 4 bases and 0 bases, there was a span of 6 bases. As originally analysed: It was from reference gene primer amplification that nucleated cell counts were estimated. The data were produced by immunoSEQ multiplex PCR, yet TCRdb's version contains in-frame clones alone and is incomplete. D and trimming were read from the DNA, whereas the V and J calls and clone size are those reported in that table. Of hundreds of thousands of clones listed, around 90% were seen once; the top ten hold about 6.3%.

The J gene is TRBJ1-1, the V gene TRBV18, with D hard to call. The sample taken for sequencing was peripheral blood. This receptor was obtained from a man in his 60s who had recovered from COVID-19. The CDR3 DNA follows: TGTGCCAGCTCACGGCAGGTGAACACTGAAGCTTTCTTT. It yields the protein CASSRQVNTEAFF.